These T cell receptor beta chains were read from a single sample in a study of cytotoxic CD8 clonotypes in ibrutinib-treated CLL. Clones were sequenced by immunoSEQ multiplex PCR, and TCRdb holds only the in-frame ones, with some missing. Of fewer than 25,000 clones detected, approximately 77% appear once; the ten largest clones hold under 8.5%. Material: PBMCs, obtained before ibrutinib treatment. These receptors originate from a human donor with chronic lymphocytic leukemia. The CDR3 runs from the conserved cysteine through the conserved F or W. The D gene is left open where the match is weak. Rows may omit the clone size; those that give it use once, few, many or a size class.

V gene	clone size	D gene	J gene	CDR3 protein	CDR3 DNA
TRBV9	-	TRBD1	TRBJ1-2	CASSADREWDGYTF	TGTGCCAGCAGCGCGGACAGGGAGTGGGATGGCTACACCTTC
TRBV6-6	-	TRBD1	TRBJ2-7	CASRGGQGIGQYF	TGTGCCAGCAGGGGCGGACAGGGCATCGGGCAGTACTTC
TRBV21-1	-	-	TRBJ1-2	CASPSIGVHYGYTF	TGTGCCAGCCCTTCAATAGGGGTACACTATGGCTACACCTTC
TRBV11-2	once	-	TRBJ2-7	CASSSVGPSSYEQYF	TGTGCCAGCAGCTCGGTGGGTCCCAGCTCCTACGAGCAGTACTTC
TRBV28	-	-	TRBJ1-3	CASSPWTSAGGNTIYF	TGTGCCAGCAGTCCCTGGACATCGGCGGGTGGAAACACCATATATTTT
TRBV7-2	few	-	TRBJ1-4	CASSLVRGGEKLFF	TGTGCCAGCAGCTTAGTCAGGGGTGGGGAAAAACTGTTTTTT
TRBV19	-	-	TRBJ1-1	CASTLYNTEAFF	TGTGCCAGTACCCTGTACAACACTGAAGCTTTCTTT
TRBV27	-	TRBD2	TRBJ2-3	CASSRPAGGSTDTQYF	TGTGCCAGCAGTCGCCCAGCGGGAGGGAGCACAGATACGCAGTATTTT
TRBV6-6	-	-	TRBJ2-5	CASSSGQETQYF	TGTGCCAGCAGCTCAGGCCAAGAGACCCAGTACTTC
TRBV18	-	TRBD1	TRBJ1-5	CASSRQEMTGLQPQHF	TGTGCCAGCTCCCGACAGGAAATGACAGGGCTACAGCCCCAGCATTTT
TRBV14	-	TRBD1	TRBJ1-1	CASSQWTGRNTEAFF	TGTGCCAGCAGCCAATGGACAGGGAGGAACACTGAAGCTTTCTTT
TRBV18	-	-	TRBJ2-3	CASSPGDTQYF	TGTGCCAGCTCACCCGGGGATACGCAGTATTTT
TRBV28	-	-	TRBJ1-4	CASRRGQVNEKLFF	TGTGCCAGCAGAAGAGGGCAGGTCAATGAAAAACTGTTTTTT
TRBV5-5	-	-	TRBJ1-4	CASSQKVHEKLFF	TGTGCCAGCAGCCAAAAAGTCCATGAAAAACTGTTTTTT
TRBV18	-	-	TRBJ1-6	CASSLRGPGNSPLHF	TGTGCCAGCTCCCTCCGGGGACCGGGCAATTCACCCCTCCACTTT
TRBV9	-	TRBD1	TRBJ1-4	CASSGRTGGNEKLFF	TGTGCCAGCAGCGGTAGGACAGGCGGAAATGAAAAACTGTTTTTT
TRBV28	-	TRBD2	TRBJ2-7	CASNQAGAEYEQYF	TGTGCCAGCAACCAAGCGGGAGCTGAATACGAGCAGTACTTC
TRBV29-1	-	TRBD1	TRBJ1-1	CSVDGQGALEAFF	TGCAGCGTTGATGGTCAGGGGGCTCTCGAAGCTTTCTTT
TRBV5-1	-	-	TRBJ2-3	CASKGSTDTQYF	TGCGCCAGCAAGGGTAGCACAGATACGCAGTATTTT
TRBV7-2	-	-	TRBJ2-1	CASSSTGTPYNEQFF	TGTGCCAGCAGCTCCACCGGGACACCCTACAATGAGCAGTTCTTC
TRBV7-2	-	-	TRBJ2-3	CASSVRDQGRDTQYF	TGTGCCAGCAGCGTCCGGGACCAAGGACGAGATACGCAGTATTTT
TRBV28	-	TRBD2	TRBJ2-7	CASSGPVGTSGQYEQYF	TGTGCCAGCAGTGGCCCAGTGGGGACTAGCGGGCAATACGAGCAGTACTTC
TRBV30	-	TRBD2	TRBJ2-1	CAWSRPGLAGGIGNEQFF	TGTGCCTGGAGTCGGCCGGGACTAGCGGGAGGGATTGGGAATGAGCAGTTCTTC
TRBV4-2	-	TRBD2	TRBJ2-1	CASSQGSTSGTTKEFF	TGTGCCAGCAGCCAAGGGAGTACTAGCGGGACGACAAAGGAGTTCTTC
TRBV7-2	-	TRBD2	TRBJ2-1	CASSFGGGGYNEQFF	TGTGCCAGCAGCTTCGGCGGGGGGGGCTACAATGAGCAGTTCTTC
TRBV11-2	few	-	TRBJ2-2	CASSPRPRGRTGELFF	TGTGCCAGCAGCCCTCGGCCGCGGGGGCGGACCGGGGAGCTGTTTTTT
TRBV27	-	TRBD1	TRBJ2-7	CASSFYTPTGGDEQYF	TGTGCCAGCAGTTTTTACACCCCGACAGGGGGCGACGAGCAGTACTTC
TRBV5-4	-	TRBD1	TRBJ1-5	CASSIWTGGNQPQHF	TGTGCCAGCAGCATCTGGACAGGGGGCAATCAGCCCCAGCATTTT
TRBV14	-	-	TRBJ2-2	CASKNPASNTGELFF	TGTGCCAGCAAGAACCCGGCCTCGAACACCGGGGAGCTGTTTTTT
TRBV19	-	TRBD1	TRBJ1-5	CASSIPRGRDQPQHF	TGTGCCAGTAGTATCCCCAGGGGGAGAGATCAGCCCCAGCATTTT
TRBV6-5	few	TRBD1	TRBJ1-1	CASSYDRGPNTEAFF	TGTGCCAGCAGTTACGACAGGGGCCCGAACACTGAAGCTTTCTTT
TRBV4-1	-	TRBD1	TRBJ1-3	CASSQEGGQGSSGNTIYF	TGCGCCAGCAGCCAAGAAGGGGGACAGGGGTCGTCTGGAAACACCATATATTTT
TRBV7-2	once	-	TRBJ1-1	CASSSKSTGNTEAFF	TGTGCCAGCAGCTCCAAATCCACAGGGAACACTGAAGCTTTCTTT
TRBV6-5	few	-	TRBJ1-1	CASSYSLNTEAFF	TGTGCCAGCAGTTACAGCTTGAACACTGAAGCTTTCTTT
TRBV18	-	-	TRBJ2-1	CASSPNRNEQFF	TGTGCCAGCTCACCCAACAGAAATGAGCAGTTCTTC
TRBV19	-	-	TRBJ2-7	CASRSSAWNGFYEQYF	TGTGCCAGTAGATCCTCGGCCTGGAACGGTTTCTACGAGCAGTACTTC
TRBV19	few	TRBD1	TRBJ2-2	CASTGTGGIGGELFF	TGTGCCAGCACTGGGACAGGGGGCATTGGCGGGGAGCTGTTTTTT
TRBV2	-	-	TRBJ1-3	CASSLLPPSSGNTIYF	TGTGCCAGCAGTCTGCTGCCTCCTAGCTCTGGAAACACCATATATTTT
TRBV7-8	-	-	TRBJ2-7	CASSQGRNSYEQYF	TGTGCCAGCAGCCAGGGGCGAAACTCCTACGAGCAGTACTTC
TRBV5-1	-	TRBD1	TRBJ1-1	CASSLGTGARGSEAFF	TGCGCCAGCAGCTTGGGGACAGGGGCGCGGGGGTCTGAAGCTTTCTTT
TRBV4-1	few	-	TRBJ1-2	CASTADQMVRGGYTF	TGCGCCAGCACCGCAGATCAGATGGTACGCGGAGGCTACACCTTC
TRBV7-8	-	-	TRBJ1-3	CASSHDGTFSGNTIYF	TGTGCCAGCAGCCATGACGGCACCTTCTCTGGAAACACCATATATTTT
TRBV18	-	-	TRBJ1-2	CASSPLEVLGYGYTF	TGTGCCAGCTCACCACTAGAGGTGTTAGGCTATGGCTACACCTTC
TRBV7-7	-	TRBD1	TRBJ2-2	CASSLTGVTGELFF	TGTGCTAGCAGCCTCACAGGGGTCACCGGGGAGCTGTTTTTT
TRBV5-4	-	-	TRBJ2-4	CASRSRPGALDIQYF	TGTGCCAGCCGCTCGCGGCCAGGGGCTCTGGACATTCAGTACTTC
TRBV6-5	-	TRBD1	TRBJ1-2	CASSYGQGAYGYTF	TGTGCCAGCAGTTACGGGCAGGGGGCCTATGGCTACACCTTC
TRBV6-5	-	-	TRBJ2-7	CASSYTSPHEQYF	TGTGCCAGCAGTTACACTAGCCCCCACGAGCAGTACTTC
TRBV2	few	-	TRBJ1-2	CASSEQRGANYGYTF	TGTGCCAGCAGTGAGCAAAGGGGAGCTAACTATGGCTACACCTTC
TRBV28	-	-	TRBJ2-7	CASSLYEQYF	TGTGCCAGCAGTTTATACGAGCAGTACTTC
TRBV5-1	once	TRBD1	TRBJ2-7	CASSLFGTGVGYEQYF	TGCGCCAGCAGCTTATTCGGGACAGGGGTAGGCTACGAGCAGTACTTC
TRBV6-6	-	TRBD1	TRBJ2-7	CASSYLRQGRTYEQYF	TGTGCCAGCAGTTACTTACGACAGGGGAGGACCTACGAGCAGTACTTC
TRBV30	-	-	TRBJ2-2	CAWRLQSTGELFF	TGTGCCTGGAGGTTACAGAGCACCGGGGAGCTGTTTTTT
TRBV18	-	-	TRBJ1-6	CASSPGPGNSPLHF	TGTGCCAGCTCACCTGGTCCTGGGAATTCACCCCTCCACTTT
TRBV29-1	-	-	TRBJ1-1	CSVGRQSPEAFF	TGCAGCGTCGGGCGGCAAAGCCCTGAAGCTTTCTTT
TRBV6-1	once	-	TRBJ1-2	CASSESGPYGYTF	TGTGCCAGCAGTGAATCAGGGCCCTATGGCTACACCTTC